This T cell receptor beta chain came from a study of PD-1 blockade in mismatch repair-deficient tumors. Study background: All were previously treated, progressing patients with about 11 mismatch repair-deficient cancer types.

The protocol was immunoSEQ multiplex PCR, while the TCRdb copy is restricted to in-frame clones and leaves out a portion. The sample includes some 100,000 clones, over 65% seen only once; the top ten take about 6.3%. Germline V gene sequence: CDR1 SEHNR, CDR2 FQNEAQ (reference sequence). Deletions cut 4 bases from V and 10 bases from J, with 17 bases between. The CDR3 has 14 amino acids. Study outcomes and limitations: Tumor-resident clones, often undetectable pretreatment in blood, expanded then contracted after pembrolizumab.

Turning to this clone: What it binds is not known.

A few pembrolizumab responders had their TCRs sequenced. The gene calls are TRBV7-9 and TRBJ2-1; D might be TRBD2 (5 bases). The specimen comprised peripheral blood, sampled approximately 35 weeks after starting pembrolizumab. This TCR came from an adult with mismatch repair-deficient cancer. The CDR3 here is CASSWAGAAQEQFF. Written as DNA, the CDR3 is TGTGCCAGCAGCTGGGCGGGTGCGGCACAAGAGCAGTTCTTC.